This TCR beta chain derives from a study of cytomegalovirus exposure and HLA in healthy donors. PCR amplification relied on 60 Vbeta primers (plus 13 Jbeta primers). Sequencing used immunoSEQ multiplex PCR; TCRdb keeps in-frame clones, though not all of them. The profile covers 100,000 or so clones, with 74% appearing a single time and 2% to 2.5% taken by the ten largest. This TCR was recovered from a human donor in good health. The specimen sequenced was PBMCs.

CDR3 amino acids: CASSLSGGRAGNIQYF. The DNA for the CDR3 is TGTGCCAGCAGCCTCTCGGGCGGGAGGGCCGGTAACATTCAGTACTTC. This chain uses TRBV7-8 with TRBJ2-4; 9 nucleotides agree with TRBD2. V was clipped by 5 bases and J by 7 bases; unmatched bases: 12. The V gene's germline CDR1 is SGHVS and CDR2 FQNEAQ. The CDR3 has 16 residues.